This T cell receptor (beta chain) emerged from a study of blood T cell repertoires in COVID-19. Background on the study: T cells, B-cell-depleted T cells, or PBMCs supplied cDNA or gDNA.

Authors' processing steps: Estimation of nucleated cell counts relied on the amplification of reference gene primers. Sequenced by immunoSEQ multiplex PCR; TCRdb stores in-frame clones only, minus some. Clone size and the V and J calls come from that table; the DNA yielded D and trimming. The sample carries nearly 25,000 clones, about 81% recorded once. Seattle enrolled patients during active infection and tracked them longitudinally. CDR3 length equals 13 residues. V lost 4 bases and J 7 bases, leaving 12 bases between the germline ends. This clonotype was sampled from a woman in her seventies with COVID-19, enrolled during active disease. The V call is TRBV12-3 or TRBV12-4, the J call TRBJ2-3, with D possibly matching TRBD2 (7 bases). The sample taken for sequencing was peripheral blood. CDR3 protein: CASSSGGGYTQYF. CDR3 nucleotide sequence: TGTGCCAGCAGTTCGGGGGGCGGATATACGCAGTATTTT.